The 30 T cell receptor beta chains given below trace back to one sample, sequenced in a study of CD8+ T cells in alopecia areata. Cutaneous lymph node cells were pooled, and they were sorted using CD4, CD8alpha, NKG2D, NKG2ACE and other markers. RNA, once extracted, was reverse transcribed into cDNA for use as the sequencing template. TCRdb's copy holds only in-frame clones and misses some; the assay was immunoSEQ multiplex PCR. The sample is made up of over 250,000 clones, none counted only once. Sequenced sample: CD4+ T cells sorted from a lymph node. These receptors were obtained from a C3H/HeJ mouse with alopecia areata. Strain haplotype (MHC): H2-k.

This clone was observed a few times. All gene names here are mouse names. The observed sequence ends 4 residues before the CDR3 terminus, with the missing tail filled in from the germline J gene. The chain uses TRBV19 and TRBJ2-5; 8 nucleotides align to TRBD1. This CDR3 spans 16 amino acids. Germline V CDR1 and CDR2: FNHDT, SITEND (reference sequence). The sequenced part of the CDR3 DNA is TGTGCCAGCAGTCTGGTCCCATTCAGGGGGCGTGAC. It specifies CASSLVPFRGRD. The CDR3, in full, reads CASSLVPFRGRDTQYF.

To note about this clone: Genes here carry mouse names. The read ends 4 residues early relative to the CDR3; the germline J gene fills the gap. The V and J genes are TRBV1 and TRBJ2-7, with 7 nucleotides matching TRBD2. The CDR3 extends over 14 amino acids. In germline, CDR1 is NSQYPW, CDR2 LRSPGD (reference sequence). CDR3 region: CTCSADVGGDEQYF. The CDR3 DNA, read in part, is TGCACCTGCAGTGCAGATGTGGGGGGAGAT.

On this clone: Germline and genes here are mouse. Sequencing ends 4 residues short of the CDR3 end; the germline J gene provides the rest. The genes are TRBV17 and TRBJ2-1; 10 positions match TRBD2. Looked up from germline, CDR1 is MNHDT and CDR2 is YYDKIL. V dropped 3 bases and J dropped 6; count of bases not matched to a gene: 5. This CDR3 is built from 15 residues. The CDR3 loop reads CASSSSGGASAEQFF. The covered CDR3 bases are TGTGCTAGCAGTAGCTCTGGGGGGGCGAGTGCT.

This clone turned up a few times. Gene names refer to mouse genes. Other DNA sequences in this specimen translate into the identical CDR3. CDR3 amino acids: CASSLDRGGNSPLYF. Partial CDR3 DNA: TGTGCCAGCAGTCTCGACAGGGGGGGGAATTCGCCC. V and J are TRBV19 and TRBJ1-6; TRBD1 aligns across 9 bases. Read sequence stops 3 residues before the CDR3 end, and the germline J gene provides the missing end. TRBJ1-6 counts as an open reading frame of uncertain function. The ends lost 4 bases at V and 7 bases at J; junction bases unmatched: 6. This CDR3 has 15 amino acids. Germline V gene lookup returns CDR1 FNHDT and CDR2 SITEND (reference sequence).

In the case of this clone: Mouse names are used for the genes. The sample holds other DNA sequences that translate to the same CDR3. This CDR3 is CAWSRTGGQDTQYF. The sequenced part of the CDR3 DNA is TGTGCCTGGAGTCGAACAGGGGGACAAGAC. The chain has TRBV31 and TRBJ2-5, with 8 bases matching TRBD1. The read falls 4 residues short of the CDR3 end, and the missing part is taken from the germline J gene. Losses at the gene ends were 1 base for V and 3 bases for J; bases not matched to a gene: 3. CDR1 is GKSSPN, CDR2 SITVG, per germline. This CDR3 contains 14 residues.

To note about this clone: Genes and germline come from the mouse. The CDR3 reads CASSDWDRNSAETLYF. CDR3 DNA (partial): TGTGCCAGCAGTGACTGGGACAGAAATAGTGCAGAA. The V gene is TRBV13-1, the J gene TRBJ2-3, with TRBD1 matching 7 bases. From the germline J gene comes the end of the CDR3, since the read stops 4 residues before it. This CDR3 spans 16 amino acids. CDR1 and CDR2 (germline): NSHNY, SYGAGN. Trimming took 2 bases from V and 0 from J; bases not matched to a gene: 6.

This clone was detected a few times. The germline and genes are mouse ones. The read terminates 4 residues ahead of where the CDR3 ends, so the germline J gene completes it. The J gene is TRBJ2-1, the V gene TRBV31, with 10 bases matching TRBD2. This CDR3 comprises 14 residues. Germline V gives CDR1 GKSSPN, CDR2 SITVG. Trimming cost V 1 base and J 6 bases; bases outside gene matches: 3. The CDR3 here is CAWSPGGAPAEQFF. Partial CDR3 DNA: TGTGCCTGGAGTCCTGGGGGGGCGCCTGCT.

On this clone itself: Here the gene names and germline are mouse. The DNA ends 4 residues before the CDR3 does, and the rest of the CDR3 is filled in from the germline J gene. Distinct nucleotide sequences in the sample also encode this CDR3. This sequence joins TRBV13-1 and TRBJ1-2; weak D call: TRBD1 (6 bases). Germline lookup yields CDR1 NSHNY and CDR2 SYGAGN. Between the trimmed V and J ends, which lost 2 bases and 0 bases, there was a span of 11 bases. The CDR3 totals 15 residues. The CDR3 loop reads CASSEPGTPNSDYTF. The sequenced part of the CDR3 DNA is TGTGCCAGCAGTGAGCCGGGGACACCAAACTCC.

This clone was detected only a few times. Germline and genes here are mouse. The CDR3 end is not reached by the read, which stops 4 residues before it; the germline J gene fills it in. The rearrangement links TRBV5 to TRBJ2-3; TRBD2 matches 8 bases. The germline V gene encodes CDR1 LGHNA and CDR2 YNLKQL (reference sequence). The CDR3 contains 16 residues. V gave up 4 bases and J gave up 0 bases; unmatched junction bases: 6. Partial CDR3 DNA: TGTGCCAGCAGCCCCCCTGGGGGGTTTAGTGCAGAA. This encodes CASSPPGGFSAE. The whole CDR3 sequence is CASSPPGGFSAETLYF.

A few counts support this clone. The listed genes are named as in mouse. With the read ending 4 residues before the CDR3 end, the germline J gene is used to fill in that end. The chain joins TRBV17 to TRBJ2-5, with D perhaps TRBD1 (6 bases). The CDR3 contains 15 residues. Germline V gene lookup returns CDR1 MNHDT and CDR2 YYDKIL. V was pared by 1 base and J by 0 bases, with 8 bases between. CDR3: CASSRGGTNQDTQYF. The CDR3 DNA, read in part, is TGTGCTAGCAGTAGAGGAGGGACAAACCAAGAC.

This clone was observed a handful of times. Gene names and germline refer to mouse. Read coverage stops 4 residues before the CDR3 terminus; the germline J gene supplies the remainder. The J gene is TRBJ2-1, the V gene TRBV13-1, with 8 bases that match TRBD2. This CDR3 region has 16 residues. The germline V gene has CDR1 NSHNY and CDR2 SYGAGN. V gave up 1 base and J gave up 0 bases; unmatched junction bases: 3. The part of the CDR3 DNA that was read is TGTGCCAGCAGTGATCGGGGGGGCCCTAACTATGCT. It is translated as CASSDRGGPNYA. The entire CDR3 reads CASSDRGGPNYAEQFF.

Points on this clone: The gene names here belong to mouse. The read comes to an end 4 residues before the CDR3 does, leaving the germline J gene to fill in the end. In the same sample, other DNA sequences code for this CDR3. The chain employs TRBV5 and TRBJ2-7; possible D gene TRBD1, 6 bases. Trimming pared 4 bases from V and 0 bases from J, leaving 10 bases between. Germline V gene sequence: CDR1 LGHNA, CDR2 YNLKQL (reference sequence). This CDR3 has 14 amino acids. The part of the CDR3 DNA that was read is TGTGCCAGCAGCCCAGAGGGGGTCTCCTAT. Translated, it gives CASSPEGVSY. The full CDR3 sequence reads CASSPEGVSYEQYF.

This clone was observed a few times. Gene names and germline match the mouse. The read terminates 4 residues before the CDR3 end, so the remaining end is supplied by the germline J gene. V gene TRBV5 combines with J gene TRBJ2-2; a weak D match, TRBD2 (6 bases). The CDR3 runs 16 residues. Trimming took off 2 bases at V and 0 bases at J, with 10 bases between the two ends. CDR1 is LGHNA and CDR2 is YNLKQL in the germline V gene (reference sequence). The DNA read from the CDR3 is TGTGCCAGCAGCCAATCCTGGGGCGCAAACACCGGG. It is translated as CASSQSWGANTG. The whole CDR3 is CASSQSWGANTGQLYF.

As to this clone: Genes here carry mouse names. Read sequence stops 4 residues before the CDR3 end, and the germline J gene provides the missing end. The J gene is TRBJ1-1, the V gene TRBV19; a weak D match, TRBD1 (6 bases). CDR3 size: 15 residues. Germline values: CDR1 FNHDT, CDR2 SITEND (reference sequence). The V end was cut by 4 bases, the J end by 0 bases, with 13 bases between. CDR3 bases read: TGTGCCAGCAGTCTCCTAGGGACAACAAACACA. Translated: CASSLLGTTNT. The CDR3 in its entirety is CASSLLGTTNTEVFF.

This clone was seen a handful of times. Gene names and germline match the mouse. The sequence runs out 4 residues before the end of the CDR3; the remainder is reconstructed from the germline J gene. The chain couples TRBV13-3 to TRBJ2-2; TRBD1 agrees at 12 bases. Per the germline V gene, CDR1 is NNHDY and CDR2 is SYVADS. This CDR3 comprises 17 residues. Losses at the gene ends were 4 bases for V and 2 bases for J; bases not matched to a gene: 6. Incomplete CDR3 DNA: TGTGCCAGCAGTCCCGGGACAGGGGGCCGGAACACCGGG. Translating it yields CASSPGTGGRNTG. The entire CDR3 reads CASSPGTGGRNTGQLYF.

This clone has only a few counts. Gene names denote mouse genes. The CDR3 bases that were read are TGTGCCAGCAGTGATCAGGGGGGTCGAGAC. Its protein product is CASSDQGGRD. The full CDR3 sequence reads CASSDQGGRDTQYF. The chain employs TRBV13-3 and TRBJ2-5; D might be TRBD1 (7 bases). The read ends 4 residues shy of where the CDR3 ends; the end is completed using the germline J gene. Germline assignment: CDR1 NNHDY and CDR2 SYVADS. CDR3 length equals 14 residues.

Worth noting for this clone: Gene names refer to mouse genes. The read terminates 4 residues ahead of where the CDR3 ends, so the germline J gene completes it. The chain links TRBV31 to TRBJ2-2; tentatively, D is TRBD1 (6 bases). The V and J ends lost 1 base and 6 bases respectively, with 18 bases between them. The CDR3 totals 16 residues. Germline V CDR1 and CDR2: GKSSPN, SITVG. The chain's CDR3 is CAWSPTGTAAAGQLYF. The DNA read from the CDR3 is TGTGCCTGGAGTCCCACAGGGACGGCGGCAGCCGGG.

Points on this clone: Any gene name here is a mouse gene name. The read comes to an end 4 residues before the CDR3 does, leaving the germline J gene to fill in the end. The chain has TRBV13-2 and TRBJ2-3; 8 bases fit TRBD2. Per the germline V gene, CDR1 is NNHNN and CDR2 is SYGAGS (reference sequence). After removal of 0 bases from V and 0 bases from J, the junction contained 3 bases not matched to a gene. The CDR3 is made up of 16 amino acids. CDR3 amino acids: CASGDEGGLSAETLYF. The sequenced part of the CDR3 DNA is TGTGCCAGCGGTGATGAGGGGGGGCTTAGTGCAGAA.

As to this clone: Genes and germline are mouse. Incomplete CDR3 DNA: TGTGCCAGCAGTGAGCCGGGACAGTGGGAC. This codes for CASSEPGQWD. The entire CDR3 protein reads CASSEPGQWDTQYF. This rearrangement joins TRBV13-1 to TRBJ2-5; 7 bases are shared with TRBD1. With the read ending 4 residues before the CDR3 end, the germline J gene is used to fill in that end. From germline, CDR1 is NSHNY and CDR2 SYGAGN. The CDR3 sequence is 14 residues long.

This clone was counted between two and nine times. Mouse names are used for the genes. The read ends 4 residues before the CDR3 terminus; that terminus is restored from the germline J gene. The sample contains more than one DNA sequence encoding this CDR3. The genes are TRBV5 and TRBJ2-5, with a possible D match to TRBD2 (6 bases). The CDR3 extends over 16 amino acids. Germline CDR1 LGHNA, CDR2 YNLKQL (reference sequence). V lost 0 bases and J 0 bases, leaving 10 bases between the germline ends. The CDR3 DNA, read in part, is TGTGCCAGCAGCCAAGATTGGGGGTTTAACCAAGAC. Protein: CASSQDWGFNQD. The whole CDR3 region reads CASSQDWGFNQDTQYF.

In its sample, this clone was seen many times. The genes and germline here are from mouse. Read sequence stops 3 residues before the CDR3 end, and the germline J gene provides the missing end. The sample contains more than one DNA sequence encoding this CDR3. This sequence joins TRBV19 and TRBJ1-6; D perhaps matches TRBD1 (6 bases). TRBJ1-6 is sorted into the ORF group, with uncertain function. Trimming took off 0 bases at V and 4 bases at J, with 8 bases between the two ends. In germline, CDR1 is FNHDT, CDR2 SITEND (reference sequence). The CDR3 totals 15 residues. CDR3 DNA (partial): TGTGCCAGCAGTATAGCAGGGGATTATAATTCGCCC. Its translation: CASSIAGDYNSP. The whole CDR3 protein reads CASSIAGDYNSPLYF.

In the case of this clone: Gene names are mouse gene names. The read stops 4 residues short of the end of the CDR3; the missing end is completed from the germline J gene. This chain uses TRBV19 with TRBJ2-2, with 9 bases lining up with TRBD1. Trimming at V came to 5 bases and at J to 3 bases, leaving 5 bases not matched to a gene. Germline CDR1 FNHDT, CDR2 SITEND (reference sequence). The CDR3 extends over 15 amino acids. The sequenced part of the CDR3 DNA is TGTGCCAGCAGAGGGACAGGGAGGGACACCGGG. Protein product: CASRGTGRDTG. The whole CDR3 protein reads CASRGTGRDTGQLYF.

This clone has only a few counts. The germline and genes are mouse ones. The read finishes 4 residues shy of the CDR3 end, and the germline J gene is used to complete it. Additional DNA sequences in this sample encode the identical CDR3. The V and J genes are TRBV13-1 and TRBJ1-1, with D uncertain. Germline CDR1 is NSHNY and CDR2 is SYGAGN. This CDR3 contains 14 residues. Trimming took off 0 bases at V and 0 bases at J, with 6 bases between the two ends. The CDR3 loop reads CASSDGSANTEVFF. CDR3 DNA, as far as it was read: TGTGCCAGCAGTGATGGGTCAGCAAACACA.

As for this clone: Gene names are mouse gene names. The chain's CDR3 is CASRDWANYAEQFF. CDR3 DNA, as far as it was read: TGTGCCAGCAGGGACTGGGCAAACTATGCT. V usage is TRBV19 and J usage is TRBJ2-1; 8 bases match TRBD2. The missing CDR3 end, 4 residues past where the read stops, is filled in from the germline J gene. CDR1 and CDR2 from the germline V gene are FNHDT and SITEND (reference sequence). The CDR3 spans 14 residues. J lost 1 base, V lost 5 bases, and 2 bases had no gene match.

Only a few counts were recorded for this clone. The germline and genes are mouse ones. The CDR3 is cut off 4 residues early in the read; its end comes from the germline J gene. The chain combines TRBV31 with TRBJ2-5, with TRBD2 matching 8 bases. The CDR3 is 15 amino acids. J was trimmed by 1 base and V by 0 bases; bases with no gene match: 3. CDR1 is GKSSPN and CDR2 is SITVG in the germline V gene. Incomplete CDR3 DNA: TGTGCCTGGAGTCTATCTGGGGGGTACCAAGAC. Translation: CAWSLSGGYQD. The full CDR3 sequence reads CAWSLSGGYQDTQYF.

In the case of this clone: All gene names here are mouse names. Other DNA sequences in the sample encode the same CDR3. The CDR3 bases that were read are TGTGCCAGCAGTCCGGGGGGGTCC. It is translated as CASSPGGS. The whole CDR3 sequence is CASSPGGSDYTF. This sequence joins TRBV14 and TRBJ1-2; TRBD1 is a possible D gene (5 bases). The CDR3 is cut off 4 residues early in the read; its end comes from the germline J gene. In germline, CDR1 is SGHDT, CDR2 FRDEAV. The length of the CDR3 is 12 residues.

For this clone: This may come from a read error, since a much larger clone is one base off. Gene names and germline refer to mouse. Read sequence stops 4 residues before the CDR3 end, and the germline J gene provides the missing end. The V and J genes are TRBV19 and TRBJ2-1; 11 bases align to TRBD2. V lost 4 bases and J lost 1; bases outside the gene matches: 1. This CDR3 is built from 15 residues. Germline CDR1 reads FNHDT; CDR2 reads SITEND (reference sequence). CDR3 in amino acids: CASSWDWGNYAEQFF. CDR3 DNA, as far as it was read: TGTGCCAGCAGTTGGGACTGGGGGAACTATGCT.

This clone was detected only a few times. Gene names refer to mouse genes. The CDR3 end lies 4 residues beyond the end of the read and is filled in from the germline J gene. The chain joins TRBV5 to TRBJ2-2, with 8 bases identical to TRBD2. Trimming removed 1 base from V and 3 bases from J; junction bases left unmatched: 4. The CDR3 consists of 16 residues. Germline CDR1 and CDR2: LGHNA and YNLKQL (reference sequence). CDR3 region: CASSQATGGYTGQLYF. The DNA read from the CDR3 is TGTGCCAGCAGCCAAGCTACTGGGGGTTACACCGGG.

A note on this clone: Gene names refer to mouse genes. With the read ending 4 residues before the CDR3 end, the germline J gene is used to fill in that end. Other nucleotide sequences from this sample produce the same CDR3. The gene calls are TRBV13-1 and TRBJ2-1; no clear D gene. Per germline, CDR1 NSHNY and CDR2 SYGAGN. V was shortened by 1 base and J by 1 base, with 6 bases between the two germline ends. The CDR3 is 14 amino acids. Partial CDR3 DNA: TGTGCCAGCAGTGATCCAGGAAACTATGCT. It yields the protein CASSDPGNYA. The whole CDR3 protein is CASSDPGNYAEQFF.

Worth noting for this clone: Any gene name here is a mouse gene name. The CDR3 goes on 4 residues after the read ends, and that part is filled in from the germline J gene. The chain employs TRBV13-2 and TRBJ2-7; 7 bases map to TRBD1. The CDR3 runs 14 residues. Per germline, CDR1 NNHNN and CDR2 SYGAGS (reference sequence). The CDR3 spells CASGAPPGQYEQYF. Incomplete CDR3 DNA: TGTGCCAGCGGTGCCCCCCCGGGACAGTAT.